Following are 19 T cell receptor beta chains from one sample sequenced in a study of cytomegalovirus exposure and HLA in healthy donors (dated by TCRdb to about 2017). Library preparation was by the immunoSEQ multiplex PCR assay. TCRdb took over this immuneACCESS table, retaining in-frame rearrangements with V and J assigned. Such tables are incomplete; in checked studies, under half of the missing clones stem from an unresolved V gene, and the remainder is unexplained. The sample records 120,000 to 150,000 clones, 80% to 90% of which are singletons. The ten largest clonotypes hold over 6.5% of the sample. The sequencing sample was made of PBMCs. The receptors shown here come from a woman younger than 35 in good health and CMV-seropositive.

The V gene is TRBV4-1, the J gene TRBJ1-1; D might be TRBD1 (5 bases). The V end lost 0 bases, the J end lost 5 bases, and 13 bases lay between the germline ends. The CDR3 is 15 amino acids. CDR1 and CDR2 from the germline V gene are MGHRA and YSYEKL. CDR3 coding DNA: TGCGCCAGCAGCCAAGATATCAGGGTAGGGACTGAAGCTTTCTTT. This codes for CASSQDIRVGTEAFF.

The chain uses TRBV7-9 and TRBJ2-7, with D perhaps matching TRBD2 (5 bases). The germline V and J ends were trimmed by 9 bases and 1 base, with 22 bases remaining between them. Per the germline V gene, CDR1 is SEHNR and CDR2 is FQNEAQ (reference sequence). The CDR3 contains 16 residues. Here the CDR3 DNA reads TGTGCCAGTTCCCGGATCTCAGCTAGCCGTTCCTACGAGCAGTACTTC. Protein: CASSRISASRSYEQYF.

The rearrangement joins TRBV4-3 to TRBJ2-1, with D possibly matching TRBD2 (7 bases). The germline V gene encodes CDR1 LGHNA and CDR2 YSLEER. The CDR3 extends over 17 amino acids. The V end lost 4 bases, the J end lost 6 bases, and 22 bases lay between the germline ends. The DNA for the CDR3 is TGCGCCAGCAGCCGCCTACTGGGGGGGGGCCGGGGCAATGAGCAGTTCTTC. It specifies CASSRLLGGGRGNEQFF.

The chain carries TRBV19 and TRBJ1-6; D is possibly TRBD1 (5 bases). From germline, CDR1 is LNHDA and CDR2 SQIVND (reference sequence). The ends were cut back, 2 bases at V and 6 bases at J, with 11 bases in the middle. This CDR3 region has 15 residues. The CDR3 DNA reads TGTGCCAGTAGTATACGGACAACTCGTAATTCACCCCTCCACTTT. Its protein product is CASSIRTTRNSPLHF.

The chain recombines TRBV28 with TRBJ1-2; the D gene is possibly TRBD1 (6 bases). Trimming removed 6 bases at V and 4 bases at J, with 9 bases between. Germline CDR1 MDHEN, CDR2 SYDVKM. CDR3 size: 12 residues. The CDR3 sequence: CASSSGAYGYTF. The CDR3 region has the DNA TGTGCCAGCAGCTCAGGGGCCTATGGCTACACCTTC.

The gene calls are TRBV30 and TRBJ2-5, with D possibly matching TRBD2 (6 bases). Germline values: CDR1 GTSNPN, CDR2 SVGIG (reference sequence). The CDR3 is 16 residues long. The V end lost 2 bases, the J end lost 6 bases, and 22 bases lay between the germline ends. In DNA, the CDR3 is TGTGCCTGGAGTAGCTACGGGGGTCTAGATTTCCAGACCCAGTACTTC. Its protein is CAWSSYGGLDFQTQYF.

The chain carries TRBV28 and TRBJ1-2, with D unresolved. The CDR3 contains 17 residues. The V end was cut by 2 bases, the J end by 1 base, with 17 bases between. Per the germline V gene, CDR1 is MDHEN and CDR2 is SYDVKM. CDR3 residues: CASSLTQRRGLNYGYTF. CDR3 coding DNA: TGTGCCAGCAGTTTAACCCAGCGTCGAGGACTTAACTATGGCTACACCTTC.

The chain recombines TRBV30 with TRBJ1-1, with TRBD1 matching 7 bases. After removal of 5 bases from V and 0 bases from J, the junction contained 3 bases not matched to a gene. The CDR3 has 13 amino acids. In germline, CDR1 is GTSNPN, CDR2 SVGIG (reference sequence). Written as DNA, the CDR3 is TGTGCCTGGCTGGGACAGTTGAACACTGAAGCTTTCTTT. Protein product: CAWLGQLNTEAFF.

The chain joins TRBV5-4 to TRBJ2-7; 9 nucleotides line up with TRBD1. V trimming: 4 bases; J trimming: 4 bases; junction bases outside the gene matches: 6. CDR1 is SGHNT and CDR2 is YYREEE in the germline V gene (reference sequence). The length of the CDR3 is 14 residues. The CDR3 nucleotides are TGTGCCAGCAGCCCAGGGACAGGGACATACGAGCAGTACTTC. It translates to CASSPGTGTYEQYF. Supplemented by reference TRBV5-4 and TRBJ2-7, the full variable domain reads ETGVTQSPTHLIKTRGQQVTLRCSSQSGHNTVSWYQQALGQGPQFIFQYYREEENGRGNFPPRFSGLQFPNYSSELNVNALELDDSALYLCASSPGTGTYEQYFGPGTRLTVT.

The chain employs TRBV27 and TRBJ2-7; D gene uncertain. The V gene's germline CDR1 is MNHEY and CDR2 SMNVEV (reference sequence). This CDR3 region has 13 residues. V lost 4 bases, J lost 5 bases, and 12 bases lay in between. CDR3 sequence (DNA): TGTGCCAGCAGTTCTCCATTAAGCCACGAGCAGTACTTC. Amino acid sequence: CASSSPLSHEQYF.

This clone was observed once. The chain is built from TRBV4-1 and TRBJ2-1, with 9 positions matching TRBD1. CDR1 and CDR2 from the germline V gene are MGHRA and YSYEKL. With 6 bases clipped from V and 5 bases from J, the junction kept 2 bases outside the gene matches. The CDR3 totals 13 residues. The CDR3 spells CASRGQGHNEQFF. The CDR3 DNA reads as TGCGCCAGCAGGGGACAGGGCCACAATGAGCAGTTCTTC.

V and J are TRBV5-1 and TRBJ2-5, with TRBD1 matching over 7 bases. Germline CDR1 and CDR2: SGHRS and YFSETQ. The junction had 12 bases not matched to a gene; V was cut back by 0 bases and J by 7 bases. The CDR3 has 16 amino acids. The CDR3 sequence: CASSLGDRFPLGTQYF. As DNA, the CDR3 is TGCGCCAGCAGCTTGGGGGACAGATTCCCCCTGGGGACCCAGTACTTC. The whole variable domain, remainder taken from reference TRBV5-1 and TRBJ2-5, is KAGVTQTPRYLIKTRGQQVTLSCSPISGHRSVSWYQQTPGQGLQFLFEYFSETQRNKGNFPGRFSGRQFSNSRSEMNVSTLELGDSALYLCASSLGDRFPLGTQYFGPGTRLLVL.

The chain carries TRBV15 and TRBJ1-3; D remains ambiguous. CDR1 is LNHNV and CDR2 is YYDKDF in the germline V gene (reference sequence). This CDR3 has 15 amino acids. V lost 0 bases, J lost 0 bases, and 6 bases lay in between. For the CDR3, the DNA is TGTGCCACCAGCAGAGATACTGCCTCTGGAAACACCATATATTTT. Residues: CATSRDTASGNTIYF.

This clone was observed once. The V call is TRBV29-1, the J call TRBJ2-7, with 9 bases aligning to TRBD2. This CDR3 region has 17 residues. Losses at the gene ends were 4 bases for V and 0 bases for J; bases not matched to a gene: 13. The germline V gene encodes CDR1 SQVTM and CDR2 ANQGSEA. Here the CDR3 DNA reads TGCAGCGTTGGGGGGAGAGTAGCGGGAGACCTCTCCTACGAGCAGTACTTC. This encodes CSVGGRVAGDLSYEQYF.

The rearrangement links TRBV9 to TRBJ2-2; a possible D gene is TRBD1 (6 bases). The CDR3 has 15 residues. The V gene's germline CDR1 is SGDLS and CDR2 YYNGEE. With 0 bases removed from V and 6 bases from J, the gap between germline ends came to 12 bases. The CDR3 reads CASSVGGLPPGELFF. CDR3 bases: TGTGCCAGCAGCGTAGGGGGGCTTCCCCCCGGGGAGCTGTTTTTT.

The rearrangement uses TRBV2 and TRBJ1-2; D ambiguous. The germline gives CDR1 SNHLY, CDR2 FYNNEI. The V end was cut by 7 bases, the J end by 1 base, with 10 bases between. The CDR3 has 13 residues. The CDR3 sequence: CASTRTSNYGYTF. DNA for the CDR3: TGTGCCAGCACTCGAACAAGTAACTATGGCTACACCTTC.

The rearrangement joins TRBV19 to TRBJ1-2; 8 bases line up with TRBD1. V trimming: 6 bases; J trimming: 1 base; junction bases outside the gene matches: 4. CDR3 length: 14 residues. The V gene's germline CDR1 is LNHDA and CDR2 SQIVND (reference sequence). CDR3 sequence (DNA): TGTGCCAGTAGCGGGGACAGGCGTAACTATGGCTACACCTTC. Protein: CASSGDRRNYGYTF.

The CDR3 DNA reads TGTGCCAGCAGCTGGAGACAGGGGCACACTGAAGCTTTCTTT. Protein sequence: CASSWRQGHTEAFF. This chain uses TRBV5-4 with TRBJ1-1; TRBD1 aligns across 8 bases. CDR3 length: 14 residues. CDR1 is SGHNT, CDR2 YYREEE, per germline (reference sequence). The J segment lost 3 bases and the V segment lost 3 bases, leaving 4 bases of the junction unmatched.

This chain links TRBV5-1 with TRBJ2-3, with D perhaps matching TRBD2 (6 bases). The germline V and J ends were trimmed by 2 bases and 2 bases, with 12 bases remaining between them. This CDR3 has 15 residues. The germline V gene has CDR1 SGHRS and CDR2 YFSETQ. CDR3 coding DNA: TGCGCCAGCAGCTTAGGTAGCGGAAACACAGATACGCAGTATTTT. Protein product: CASSLGSGNTDTQYF.